The 12 T cell receptor beta chains listed next were all sequenced from one sample in a study of blood T cell repertoires in COVID-19. The assay was immunoSEQ multiplex PCR, and TCRdb's table has in-frame clones only and misses some. Of 300,000 or so clones listed, around 86% were seen once; the top ten hold 1%. The source material was peripheral blood. These receptors all come from a middle-aged man with active or convalescent COVID-19.

This chain connects TRBV19 to TRBJ2-5; D perhaps matches TRBD1 (6 bases). V was pared by 4 bases and J by 5 bases, with 14 bases between. CDR3 length: 14 residues. Germline assignment: CDR1 LNHDA and CDR2 SQIVND (reference sequence). The CDR3 DNA is TGTGCCAGTAGTAAGACAGGTAGTGGTGAGACCCAGTACTTC. Translated, it gives CASSKTGSGETQYF.

The rearrangement links TRBV7-8 to TRBJ2-7, with 7 positions matching TRBD1. Germline values: CDR1 SGHVS, CDR2 FQNEAQ. V lost 5 bases and J lost 2; bases outside the gene matches: 3. The CDR3 consists of 13 residues. DNA of the CDR3: TGTGCCAGCAGCCTCGGGACAGCCTACGAGCAGTACTTC. Its protein is CASSLGTAYEQYF.

The rearrangement joins TRBV7-6 to TRBJ1-2, with a tentative D call TRBD1 (6 bases). This CDR3 region has 16 residues. The germline V gene encodes CDR1 SGHVS and CDR2 FNYEAQ. Trimming took off 1 base at V and 4 bases at J, with 16 bases between the two ends. As DNA, the CDR3 is TGTGCCAGCAGCTTAGAGGTAGCAGGGGTGGGCTATGGCTACACCTTC. It translates to CASSLEVAGVGYGYTF.

The chain has TRBV18 and TRBJ2-1; the match to TRBD2 covers 11 bases. J was trimmed by 6 bases and V by 3 bases; bases with no gene match: 4. The CDR3 totals 15 residues. The germline CDR1 and CDR2 sequences are KGHSH and LQKENI. The chain's CDR3 is CASSPPSGRSNEQFF. Here the CDR3 DNA reads TGTGCCAGCTCACCTCCTAGCGGGAGGAGCAATGAGCAGTTCTTC.

This chain connects TRBV5-1 to TRBJ2-3, with TRBD1 as a possible D gene (5 bases). From germline, CDR1 is SGHRS and CDR2 YFSETQ. The V end lost 6 bases, the J end lost 4 bases, and 15 bases lay between the germline ends. The CDR3 sequence is 14 residues long. In DNA form, the CDR3 reads TGCGCCAGCACCCCCCAAGGGGCTGCAGATACGCAGTATTTT. Its protein is CASTPQGAADTQYF.

This chain connects TRBV11-2 to TRBJ1-3; TRBD1 aligns across 8 bases. The CDR3 sequence is 15 residues long. Germline V gene lookup returns CDR1 SGHAT and CDR2 FQNNGV. Germline trimming cut 6 bases from V and 0 bases from J; bases unmatched to any gene: 4. The CDR3 region is CASRGQDFSGNTIYF. CDR3 sequence (DNA): TGTGCCAGCAGGGGACAGGACTTCTCTGGAAACACCATATATTTT.

The genes are TRBV3-1 (or the pseudogene TRBV3-2) and TRBJ1-2; TRBD1 matches 8 bases. Trimming removed 1 base from V and 3 bases from J; junction bases left unmatched: 1. Germline CDR1 and CDR2: LGHDT and YNNKEL (reference sequence). The CDR3 runs to 14 residues. CDR3 DNA sequence: TGTGCCAGCAGCCAAGGACAGGGGTACTATGGCTACACCTTC. Protein: CASSQGQGYYGYTF.

The chain is built from TRBV9 and TRBJ2-7; 7 positions agree with TRBD1. Germline V gives CDR1 SGDLS, CDR2 YYNGEE. The CDR3 contains 13 residues. V was clipped by 7 bases and J by 2 bases; unmatched bases: 6. In nucleotides, the CDR3 is TGTGCCAGCTCTCAGGGGGATACCTACGAGCAGTACTTC. Encoded protein: CASSQGDTYEQYF.

The chain recombines TRBV5-6 with TRBJ1-4; TRBD1 matches 7 bases. Losses at the gene ends were 4 bases for V and 7 bases for J; bases not matched to a gene: 10. The V gene's germline CDR1 is SGHDT and CDR2 YYEEEE. CDR3 length: 15 residues. The CDR3 nucleotides are TGTGCCAGCAGCGTGATAACAGGGGCTAGTGAAAAACTGTTTTTT. Its protein product is CASSVITGASEKLFF.

In DNA, the CDR3 is TGCGCCAGCAGCACCCGGACAGGGGGCACTTACGAGCAGTACTTC. Its protein is CASSTRTGGTYEQYF. The rearrangement uses TRBV5-1 and TRBJ2-7; 11 nucleotides agree with TRBD1. There are 15 residues in the CDR3. Looked up from germline, CDR1 is SGHRS and CDR2 is YFSETQ. V shed 4 bases, J shed 4 bases, and the junction held 7 bases outside the gene matches.

The gene calls are TRBV7-2 and TRBJ1-1, with D tentatively TRBD1 (6 bases). From germline, CDR1 is SGHTA and CDR2 FQGNSA. This CDR3 spans 13 amino acids. V shed 6 bases and J shed 1 base, with 9 bases lying between them. CDR3 residues: CASRLQGNTEAFF. The CDR3 region has the DNA TGTGCCAGCAGGTTACAGGGGAACACTGAAGCTTTCTTT.

The rearrangement uses TRBV10-3 and TRBJ1-1, with D possibly being TRBD1 (5 bases). V lost 11 bases and J lost 3, with 19 bases in between. The CDR3 has 14 amino acids. From germline, CDR1 is ENHRY and CDR2 SYGVKD. CDR3 coding DNA: TGTGCCGCAACCCTGGAGGGGTCGGACACTGAAGCTTTCTTT. Protein sequence: CAATLEGSDTEAFF.